The text below deals with one T cell receptor beta chain. This CDR3 region has 15 residues. The germline V and J ends were trimmed by 6 bases and 1 base, with 10 bases remaining between them. Per germline, CDR1 LNHDA and CDR2 SQIVND (reference sequence). Method: immunoSEQ multiplex PCR; TCRdb's copy keeps in-frame clones and lacks some. The table lists about 12,000 clones, 93% of them singletons, with approximately 15% in the top ten. These data come from a study of control samples from healthy donors and cancer patients. This clonotype was sampled from an elderly man with lung cancer. This chain connects TRBV19 to TRBJ1-6, with D hard to call. Sequenced input: PBMCs. DNA of the CDR3: TGTGCCAGTAGCTCCCAGGTTTCCTATAATTCACCCCTCCACTTT. Translation: CASSSQVSYNSPLHF. The full variable domain, rest sourced from reference TRBV19 and TRBJ1-6, is DGGITQSPKYLFRKEGQNVTLSCEQNLNHDAMYWYRQDPGQGLRLIYYSQIVNDFQKGDIAEGYSVSREKKESFPLTVTSAQKNPTAFYLCASSSQVSYNSPLHFGNGTRLTVT.